The clone carrying this T cell receptor beta chain has only a few counts. This sample is part of a study of OX40 agonist ivuxolimab in advanced cancers. Germline assignment: CDR1 SGHTS and CDR2 YDEGEE. The CDR3 is 14 residues long. V lost 5 bases and J lost 4, with 13 bases in between. Repertoires were generated with immunoSEQ multiplex PCR, while TCRdb's copy carries only in-frame clones and drops some. The sample yields tens of thousands of clones, almost 85% seen once. The receptor's source is an adult with an advanced solid tumor such as melanoma, head and neck, liver or kidney cancer. V and J are TRBV5-8 and TRBJ1-3, with unresolved D. Sample: CD4+ or CD8+ T cells sorted from blood, taken in a trial of the OX40 agonist ivuxolimab. CDR3 DNA: TGTGCCAGCAGTTCCGCCTCCGCGGGAAACACCATATATTTT. This translates into CASSSASAGNTIYF.